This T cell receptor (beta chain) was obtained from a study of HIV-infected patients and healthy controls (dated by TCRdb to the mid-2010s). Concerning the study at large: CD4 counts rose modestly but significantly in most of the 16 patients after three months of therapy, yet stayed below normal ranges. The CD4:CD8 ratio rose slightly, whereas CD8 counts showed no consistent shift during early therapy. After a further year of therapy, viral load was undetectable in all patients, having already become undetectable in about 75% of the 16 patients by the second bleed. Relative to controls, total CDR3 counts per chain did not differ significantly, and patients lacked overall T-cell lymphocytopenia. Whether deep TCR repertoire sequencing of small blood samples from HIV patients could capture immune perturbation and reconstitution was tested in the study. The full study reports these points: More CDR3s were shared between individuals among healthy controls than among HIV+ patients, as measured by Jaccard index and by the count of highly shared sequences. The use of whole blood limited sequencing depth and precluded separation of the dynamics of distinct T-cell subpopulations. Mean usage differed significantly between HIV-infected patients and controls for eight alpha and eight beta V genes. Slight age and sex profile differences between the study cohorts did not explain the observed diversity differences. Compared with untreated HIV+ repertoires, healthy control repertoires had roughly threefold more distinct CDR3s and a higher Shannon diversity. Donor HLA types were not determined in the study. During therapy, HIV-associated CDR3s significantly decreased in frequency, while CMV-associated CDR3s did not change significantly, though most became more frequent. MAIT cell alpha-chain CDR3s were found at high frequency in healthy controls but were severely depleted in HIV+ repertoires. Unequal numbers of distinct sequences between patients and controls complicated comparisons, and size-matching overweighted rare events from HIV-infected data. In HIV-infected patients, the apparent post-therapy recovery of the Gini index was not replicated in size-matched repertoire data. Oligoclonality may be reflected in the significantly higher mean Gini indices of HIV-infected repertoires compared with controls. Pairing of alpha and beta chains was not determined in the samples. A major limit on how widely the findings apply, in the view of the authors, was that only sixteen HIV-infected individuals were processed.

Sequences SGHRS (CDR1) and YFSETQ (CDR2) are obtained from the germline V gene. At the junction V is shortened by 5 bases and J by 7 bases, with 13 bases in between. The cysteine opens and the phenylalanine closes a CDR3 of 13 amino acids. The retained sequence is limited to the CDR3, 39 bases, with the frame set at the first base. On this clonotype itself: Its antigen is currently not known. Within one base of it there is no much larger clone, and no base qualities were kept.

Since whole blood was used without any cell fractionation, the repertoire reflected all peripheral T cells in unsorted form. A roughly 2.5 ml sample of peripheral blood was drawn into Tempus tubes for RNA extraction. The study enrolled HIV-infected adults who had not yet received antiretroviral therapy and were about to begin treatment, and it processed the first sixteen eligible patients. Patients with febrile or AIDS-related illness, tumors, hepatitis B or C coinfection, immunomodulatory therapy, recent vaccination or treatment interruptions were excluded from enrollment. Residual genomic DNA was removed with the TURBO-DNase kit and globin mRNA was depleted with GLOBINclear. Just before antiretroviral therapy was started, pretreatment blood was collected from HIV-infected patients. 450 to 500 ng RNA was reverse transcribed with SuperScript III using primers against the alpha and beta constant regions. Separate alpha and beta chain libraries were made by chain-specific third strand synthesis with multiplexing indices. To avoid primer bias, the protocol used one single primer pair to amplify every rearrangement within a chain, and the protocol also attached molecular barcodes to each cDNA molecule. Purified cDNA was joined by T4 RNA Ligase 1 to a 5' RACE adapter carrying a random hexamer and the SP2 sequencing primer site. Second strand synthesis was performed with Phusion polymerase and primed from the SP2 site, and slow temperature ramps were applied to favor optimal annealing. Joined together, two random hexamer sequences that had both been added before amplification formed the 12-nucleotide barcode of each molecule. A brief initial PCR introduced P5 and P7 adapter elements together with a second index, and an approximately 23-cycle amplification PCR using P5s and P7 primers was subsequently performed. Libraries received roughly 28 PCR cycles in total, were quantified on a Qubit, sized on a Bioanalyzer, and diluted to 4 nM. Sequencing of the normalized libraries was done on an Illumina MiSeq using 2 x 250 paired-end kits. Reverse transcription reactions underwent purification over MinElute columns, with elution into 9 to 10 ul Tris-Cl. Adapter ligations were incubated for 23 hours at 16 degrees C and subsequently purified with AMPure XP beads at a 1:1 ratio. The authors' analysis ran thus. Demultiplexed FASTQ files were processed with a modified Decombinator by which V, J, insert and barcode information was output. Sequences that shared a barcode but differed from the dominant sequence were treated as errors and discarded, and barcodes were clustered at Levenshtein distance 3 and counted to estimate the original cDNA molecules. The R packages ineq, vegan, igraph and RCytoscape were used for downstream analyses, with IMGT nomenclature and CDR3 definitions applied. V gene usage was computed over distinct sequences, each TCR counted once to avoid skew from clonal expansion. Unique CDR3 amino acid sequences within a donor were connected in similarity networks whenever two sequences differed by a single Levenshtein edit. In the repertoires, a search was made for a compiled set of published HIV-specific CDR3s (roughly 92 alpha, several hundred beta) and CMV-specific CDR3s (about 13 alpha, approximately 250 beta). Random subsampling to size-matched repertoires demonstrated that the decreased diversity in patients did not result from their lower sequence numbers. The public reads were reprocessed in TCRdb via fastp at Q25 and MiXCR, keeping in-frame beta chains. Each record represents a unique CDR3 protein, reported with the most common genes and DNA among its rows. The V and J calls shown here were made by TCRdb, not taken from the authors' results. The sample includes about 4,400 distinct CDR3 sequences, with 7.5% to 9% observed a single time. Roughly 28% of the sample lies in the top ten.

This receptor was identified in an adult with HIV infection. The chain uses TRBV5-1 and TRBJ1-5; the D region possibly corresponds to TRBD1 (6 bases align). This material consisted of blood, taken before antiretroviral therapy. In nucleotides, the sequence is TGCGCCAGCAGTAAGGCCGGGGGCCAGCCCCAGCATTTT. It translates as CASSKAGGQPQHF. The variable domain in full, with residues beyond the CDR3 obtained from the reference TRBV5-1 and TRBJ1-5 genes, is KAGVTQTPRYLIKTRGQQVTLSCSPISGHRSVSWYQQTPGQGLQFLFEYFSETQRNKGNFPGRFSGRQFSNSRSEMNVSTLELGDSALYLCASSKAGGQPQHFGDGTRLSIL.